Listed below are T cell receptor beta chains from one sample, sequenced in a study of early T cells in non-severe SARS-CoV-2 infection. One entry per CDR3 protein results from TCRdb running MiXCR on the 5' RACE reads. The sample has 80,000 to 100,000 distinct CDR3 sequences; approximately 15% are singletons. The sample taken for sequencing was whole blood. These receptors originate from an adult who was a healthcare worker with PCR-confirmed SARS-CoV-2 infection or an uninfected control (not recorded which). Both conserved end residues are part of each CDR3. The D gene is left open where the match is weak. Expanded clones get a size class; other rows say once, few or many, or leave the size out.

CDR3aa,CDR3nt,v_gene,j_gene,d_gene,abundance
CASSYETGNTGELFF,TGTGCCAGCAGTTACGAGACAGGGAACACCGGGGAGCTGTTTTTT,TRBV6-5,TRBJ2-2,-,few
CASGPPPGQGSPLHF,TGTGCCAGCGGACCGCCTCCGGGACAGGGGTCACCCCTCCACTTT,TRBV27,TRBJ1-6,TRBD1,many
CASRTGTAEAFF,TGCGCCAGCAGAACAGGGACGGCTGAAGCTTTCTTT,TRBV5-1,TRBJ1-1,-,-
CASSGQGATNEKLFF,TGTGCCAGCAGTGGACAGGGGGCTACTAATGAAAAACTGTTTTTT,TRBV6-5,TRBJ1-4,TRBD1,many
CASSLDALKRSYNEQFF,TGTGCCAGCAGCTTAGACGCCCTTAAACGCTCCTACAATGAGCAGTTCTTC,TRBV7-9,TRBJ2-1,-,-
CASRNGGGFFNQEQFF,TGTGCCAGCAGAAATGGGGGGGGTTTTTTCAACCAAGAGCAGTTCTTC,TRBV7-2,TRBJ2-1,TRBD2,few
CASTQGVVGYEQYF,TGTGCCAGCACACAGGGGGTGGTTGGGTACGAGCAGTACTTC,TRBV28,TRBJ2-7,TRBD1,few
CASSQGGLAKNIQYF,TGTGCCAGCAGCCAAGGAGGGTTAGCCAAAAACATTCAGTACTTC,TRBV14,TRBJ2-4,-,-
CASSSTNYRGGEQYF,TGTGCCAGCAGCTCAACCAACTACAGGGGGGGCGAGCAGTACTTC,TRBV7-8,TRBJ2-7,-,-
CASSWVWAISYNSPLHF,TGTGCCAGCAGTTGGGTCTGGGCTATCTCCTATAATTCACCCCTCCACTTT,TRBV6-5,TRBJ1-6,-,few
CASSLAQTAAF,TGTGCCAGCAGTTTAGCGCAAACAGCGGCTTTT,TRBV12-3/TRBV12-4,TRBJ1-3,-,few
CSASRDRQGDTDTQYF,TGCAGTGCTAGTAGGGACAGACAGGGGGACACAGATACGCAGTATTTT,TRBV20-1,TRBJ2-3,TRBD1,few
CASSQDHRFYEQYF,TGTGCCAGCAGCCAAGATCACAGGTTCTACGAGCAGTACTTC,TRBV3-1,TRBJ2-7,-,few
CASSESPPGLETYEQYF,TGTGCCAGCAGTGAATCGCCCCCGGGTCTCGAGACCTACGAGCAGTACTTC,TRBV25-1,TRBJ2-7,-,many
CASSYRDREAEAFF,TGTGCCAGCAGCTACCGGGACAGGGAAGCTGAAGCTTTCTTT,TRBV7-6,TRBJ1-1,TRBD1,many
CASTPGTWFEVAGELFF,TGTGCCAGCACCCCGGGAACTTGGTTTGAAGTCGCCGGGGAGCTGTTTTTT,TRBV12-3/TRBV12-4,TRBJ2-2,-,many
CASSALRGEILAKNIQYF,TGTGCCAGTAGTGCCCTGCGGGGGGAGATCCTAGCCAAAAACATTCAGTACTTC,TRBV19,TRBJ2-4,TRBD2,few
CASSIQRGAPSTDTQYF,TGTGCCAGTAGTATCCAGCGGGGGGCGCCAAGCACAGATACGCAGTATTTT,TRBV19,TRBJ2-3,TRBD2,-
CSVVGGHSYEQYF,TGCAGCGTTGTCGGGGGTCACTCCTACGAGCAGTACTTC,TRBV29-1,TRBJ2-7,-,many
CASSSNPGYEQYF,TGTGCCAGCAGTTCAAACCCAGGGTACGAGCAGTACTTC,TRBV27,TRBJ2-7,-,many
CASSVGVNSPLHF,TGTGCCAGCAGTGTCGGGGTTAATTCACCCCTCCACTTT,TRBV2,TRBJ1-6,-,-
CASSSYWDVSF,TGTGCCAGCAGTTCCTACTGGGACGTTTCATTC,TRBV28,TRBJ2-1,-,-
CSATGNTGELFF,TGCAGTGCTACCGGGAACACCGGGGAGCTGTTTTTT,TRBV20-1,TRBJ2-2,-,-
CASSLDVTGAQYF,TGTGCCAGCAGCTTAGATGTGACAGGGGCGCAGTATTTT,TRBV13,TRBJ2-3,TRBD1,-
CSARESSGRNIQYF,TGCAGTGCTAGAGAATCTAGCGGGCGAAACATTCAGTACTTC,TRBV20-1,TRBJ2-4,TRBD2,few
CASSQGAEQYF,TGTGCCAGCAGCCAGGGTGCCGAGCAGTACTTC,TRBV6-5,TRBJ2-7,-,-
CASSSTGGNENTIYF,TGTGCCAGCAGCTCGACAGGGGGAAATGAAAACACCATATATTTT,TRBV11-1,TRBJ1-3,TRBD1,-
CATSDFLAGDVRGNEQFF,TGTGCCACCAGTGATTTCCTAGCGGGGGACGTTAGGGGCAATGAGCAGTTCTTC,TRBV24-1,TRBJ2-1,TRBD2,-
CASSRGQGYEQYF,TGTGCCAGCAGCCGGGGACAGGGCTACGAGCAGTACTTC,TRBV6-6,TRBJ2-7,TRBD1,few
CASSPPGTVNGYTF,TGTGCCAGCAGCCCCCCCGGGACAGTAAATGGCTACACCTTC,TRBV7-9,TRBJ1-2,TRBD1,-
CASSPIRAGNTIYF,TGTGCCAGCAGTCCCATAAGGGCTGGAAACACCATATATTTT,TRBV28,TRBJ1-3,-,-